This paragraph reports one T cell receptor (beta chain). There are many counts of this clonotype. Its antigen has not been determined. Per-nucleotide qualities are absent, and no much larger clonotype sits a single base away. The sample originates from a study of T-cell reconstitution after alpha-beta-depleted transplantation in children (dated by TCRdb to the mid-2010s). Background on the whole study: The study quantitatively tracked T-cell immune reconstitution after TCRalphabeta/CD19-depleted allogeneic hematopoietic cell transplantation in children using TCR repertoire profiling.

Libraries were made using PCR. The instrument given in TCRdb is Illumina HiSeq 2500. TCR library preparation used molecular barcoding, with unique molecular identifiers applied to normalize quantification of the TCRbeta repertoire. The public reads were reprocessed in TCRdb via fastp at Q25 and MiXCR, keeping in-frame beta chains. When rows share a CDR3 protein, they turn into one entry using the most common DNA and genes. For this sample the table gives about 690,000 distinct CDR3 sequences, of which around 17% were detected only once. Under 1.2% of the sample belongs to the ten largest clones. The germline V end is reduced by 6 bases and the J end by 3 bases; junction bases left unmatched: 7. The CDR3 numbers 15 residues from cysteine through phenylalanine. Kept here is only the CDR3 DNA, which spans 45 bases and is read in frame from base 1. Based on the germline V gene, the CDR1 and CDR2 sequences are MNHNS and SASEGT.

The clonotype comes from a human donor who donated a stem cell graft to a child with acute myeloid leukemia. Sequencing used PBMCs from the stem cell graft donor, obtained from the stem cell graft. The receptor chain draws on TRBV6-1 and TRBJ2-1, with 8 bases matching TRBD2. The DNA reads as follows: TGTGCCAGCAGGGAATCGGGGGGGCGCTACAATGAGCAGTTCTTC. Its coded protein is CASRESGGRYNEQFF.